The sequence of this T cell receptor (beta chain) was determined in a study of T cells after yellow fever vaccination. TCRdb used MiXCR to reprocess the 5' RACE reads, holding one entry per CDR3 protein. This table has 400,000 to 650,000 distinct CDR3 sequences, 21% appearing once. Losses at the gene ends were 3 bases for V and 6 bases for J; bases not matched to a gene: 3. Germline V gene lookup returns CDR1 SGDLS and CDR2 YYNGEE. CDR3 length: 13 amino acids. The sample was PBMCs, taken around 3 weeks after the first yellow fever vaccination. This chain links TRBV9 with TRBJ2-1; 7 positions match TRBD1. The receptor's source is a man between 18 and 35 years old who received the YFV17D yellow fever vaccine. CDR3 in amino acids: CASSATGVNEQFF. The CDR3 DNA follows: TGTGCCAGCAGCGCCACAGGGGTCAATGAGCAGTTCTTC.